A single sample is the source of the 10 T cell receptor beta chains below, sequenced in a study of cytomegalovirus exposure and HLA in healthy donors. The study ran its PCR with 60 Vbeta and 13 Jbeta primers. Repertoires were generated with immunoSEQ multiplex PCR, while TCRdb's copy carries only in-frame clones and drops some. The table records roughly 120,000 clones, around four fifths of them present only once. Sequenced: PBMCs. The receptors shown here come from a man aged 25-40 years in good health and CMV-seropositive.

This clone was counted a single time. The chain uses TRBV19 and TRBJ1-4; D is unclear. CDR1 and CDR2 from the germline V gene are LNHDA and SQIVND (reference sequence). The CDR3 length is 14 residues. Trimming left V 1 base short and J 7 bases short, with 10 bases between. This CDR3 is CASSIGAMPEKLFF. The DNA of the CDR3 is TGTGCCAGTAGTATAGGGGCAATGCCTGAAAAACTGTTTTTT.

This clone was recorded a few times. The chain uses TRBV10-2 and TRBJ2-7, with TRBD2 identical over 8 bases. The germline gives CDR1 WSHSY, CDR2 SAAADI. V trimming: 2 bases; J trimming: 0 bases; junction bases outside the gene matches: 3. This CDR3 is built from 15 residues. Here the CDR3 reads CASSEGTSGSYEQYF. The CDR3 DNA reads TGCGCCAGCAGTGAGGGCACTAGCGGCTCCTACGAGCAGTACTTC.

This CDR3 reads CASSLEGLGYGYTF. The CDR3 DNA sequence: TGTGCCAGCAGCTTGGAGGGGCTAGGCTATGGCTACACCTTC. V usage is TRBV5-6 and J usage is TRBJ1-2; D possibly corresponds to TRBD1 (5 bases). Trimming took 0 bases from V and 4 from J, leaving 10 bases between them. The germline CDR1 and CDR2 sequences are SGHDT and YYEEEE. The CDR3 loop spans 14 amino acids.

The J gene is TRBJ1-6, the V gene TRBV6-5; 7 bases agree with TRBD1. The CDR3 totals 15 residues. Germline CDR1 is MNHEY and CDR2 is SVGAGI. Trimming cost V 6 bases and J 4 bases; bases outside gene matches: 6. Written as DNA, the CDR3 is TGTGCCAGCAGATCCGGACAGGCTTATAATTCACCCCTCCACTTT. It yields the protein CASRSGQAYNSPLHF.

This chain links TRBV19 with TRBJ1-6; D ambiguous. Germline V gives CDR1 LNHDA, CDR2 SQIVND (reference sequence). The CDR3 totals 13 residues. V was shortened by 8 bases and J by 7 bases, with 12 bases between the two germline ends. The CDR3 is CASRDDRNSPLHF. The CDR3 DNA sequence: TGTGCCAGTCGAGATGATCGGAATTCACCCCTCCACTTT.

The genes are TRBV5-5 and TRBJ2-5; 7 bases are shared with TRBD2. V lost 0 bases to trimming and J lost 5 bases; unmatched junction nucleotides: 4. The CDR3 spans 14 residues. The germline gives CDR1 SGHKS, CDR2 YYEKEE (reference sequence). CDR3 DNA: TGTGCCAGCAGCTTGGGCGGGGGTGAGGAGACCCAGTACTTC. Protein product: CASSLGGGEETQYF. Using reference TRBV5-5 and TRBJ2-5 for the parts outside the CDR3, the full variable domain is DAGVTQSPTHLIKTRGQQVTLRCSPISGHKSVSWYQQVLGQGPQFIFQYYEKEERGRGNFPDRFSARQFPNYSSELNVNALLLGDSALYLCASSLGGGEETQYFGPGTRLLVL.

V gene TRBV4-3 combines with J gene TRBJ2-7, with D perhaps TRBD2 (5 bases). Trimming stripped 4 bases from V and 5 bases from J, with 12 bases between. CDR1 and CDR2 from the germline V gene are LGHNA and YSLEER. The CDR3 runs to 13 residues. The CDR3 region is CASSPGWGDEQYF. The CDR3 DNA follows: TGCGCCAGCAGCCCCGGGTGGGGAGACGAGCAGTACTTC.

The chain uses TRBV18 and TRBJ2-1, with a possible D match to TRBD1 (5 bases). V was cut by 2 bases and J by 0 bases, with 14 bases left in between. Per the germline V gene, CDR1 is KGHSH and CDR2 is LQKENI. The CDR3 has 17 residues. CDR3 sequence reads: CASSPVRQPSSYNEQFF. The CDR3 DNA reads TGTGCCAGCTCACCAGTCCGACAGCCAAGCTCCTACAATGAGCAGTTCTTC.

The gene calls are TRBV4-1 and TRBJ2-1; a weak D match, TRBD1 (6 bases). CDR3 length equals 18 residues. Germline CDR1 MGHRA, CDR2 YSYEKL. V was shortened by 1 base and J by 4 bases, with 20 bases between the two germline ends. In DNA form, the CDR3 reads TGCGCCAGCAGCCAAGTAAGTCCCGACAGGATCGGTTACAATGAGCAGTTCTTC. Translation: CASSQVSPDRIGYNEQFF.

The table lists this clone with a few counts. This sequence joins TRBV7-9 and TRBJ2-3; D is possibly TRBD1 (6 bases). CDR1 and CDR2 (germline): SEHNR, FQNEAQ (reference sequence). V was shortened by 6 bases and J by 6 bases, with 10 bases between the two germline ends. CDR3 length: 12 amino acids. The CDR3 sequence: CASRNREDTQYF. CDR3 bases: TGTGCCAGCAGGAACAGGGAGGATACGCAGTATTTT.